These 14 T cell receptor beta chains share one sample of origin, sequenced in a study of T cells in Graves' hyperthyroidism and ophthalmopathy. Amplified TCR beta CDR3 regions derived from RNA transcripts. The study used the HTBI primer set for a first-round RT-PCR of the TCR CDR3. TCRdb reanalysed the multiplex PCR reads using MiXCR and keeps one entry per CDR3 protein. The data contain 250,000 to 300,000 distinct CDR3 sequences, nearly 15% of them singletons. Sample: blood. These receptor sequences come from a woman aged 45-65 years with Graves' hyperthyroidism that later progressed to Graves' ophthalmopathy.

This clonotype was seen repeatedly, ten times or more. The chain employs TRBV6-1 and TRBJ1-5; no definite D call. The germline V gene encodes CDR1 MNHNS and CDR2 SASEGT. The CDR3 consists of 14 residues. V lost 5 bases, J lost 1 base, and 9 bases lay in between. The CDR3 is CASSKTDSNQPQHF. Written as DNA, the CDR3 is TGTGCCAGCAGTAAGACGGACAGCAATCAGCCCCAGCATTTT.

The genes are TRBV9 and TRBJ2-1; 7 bases align to TRBD1. CDR1 and CDR2 (germline): SGDLS, YYNGEE. The CDR3 extends over 15 amino acids. The J segment lost 4 bases and the V segment lost 3 bases, leaving 7 bases of the junction unmatched. The CDR3 DNA follows: TGTGCCAGCAGCGGAGACGGGACAGCATACAATGAGCAGTTCTTC. Amino acids: CASSGDGTAYNEQFF.

This clonotype was observed at least ten times. V and J are TRBV11-2 and TRBJ1-5; D gene unclear. Germline CDR1 is SGHAT and CDR2 is FQNNGV. Trimming stripped 4 bases from V and 1 base from J, with 11 bases between. The CDR3 sequence is 15 residues long. DNA for the CDR3: TGTGCCAGCAGCTCCTCCCCCAAGAGCAATCAGCCCCAGCATTTT. Its protein is CASSSSPKSNQPQHF.

This clonotype was counted ten times or more. This sequence joins TRBV18 and TRBJ2-1, with 10 positions matching TRBD2. V shed 2 bases, J shed 0 bases, and the junction held 4 bases outside the gene matches. CDR1 and CDR2 (germline): KGHSH, LQKENI. The CDR3 spans 17 residues. The CDR3 here is CASSPGLAVVSYNEQFF. The CDR3 region has the DNA TGTGCCAGCTCACCAGGACTAGCGGTAGTCTCCTACAATGAGCAGTTCTTC.

The gene calls are TRBV19 and TRBJ2-2; no firm D call. Germline CDR1 is LNHDA and CDR2 is SQIVND (reference sequence). V shed 5 bases and J shed 1 base, with 11 bases lying between them. The CDR3 sequence is 15 residues long. The CDR3 sequence is CASSPFPGNTGELFF. The CDR3 DNA is TGTGCCAGTAGTCCCTTTCCGGGGAACACCGGGGAGCTGTTTTTT.

This clonotype was seen many times. The chain is built from TRBV18 and TRBJ2-3; perhaps TRBD1 as D (5 bases). Trimming cost V 2 bases and J 5 bases, with 14 bases left between them. The V gene's germline CDR1 is KGHSH and CDR2 LQKENI. There are 15 residues in the CDR3. The CDR3 loop reads CASSPFQGNGDTQYF. CDR3 sequence (DNA): TGTGCCAGCTCACCATTTCAGGGCAATGGAGATACGCAGTATTTT.

This clonotype was seen a handful of times. This chain connects TRBV19 to TRBJ2-7; D is undetermined. Trimming removed 7 bases from V and 1 base from J, with 17 bases in between. The CDR3 loop spans 15 amino acids. Per the germline V gene, CDR1 is LNHDA and CDR2 is SQIVND (reference sequence). CDR3 nucleotide sequence: TGTGCCAGTACTACCCGTTCGACGGAGTCCTACGAGCAGTACTTC. Translation: CASTTRSTESYEQYF.

This clonotype was seen ten or more times. The chain uses TRBV30 and TRBJ2-5; D uncertain. V lost 2 bases, J lost 2 bases, and 15 bases lay in between. CDR3 length: 15 amino acids. CDR1 GTSNPN and CDR2 SVGIG come from the germline V gene (reference sequence). CDR3 region: CAWSPTIAAQETQYF. CDR3 coding DNA: TGTGCCTGGAGTCCCACGATCGCGGCACAAGAGACCCAGTACTTC. Drawing the rest from reference TRBV30 and TRBJ2-5, the complete variable domain is SQTIHQWPATLVQPVGSPLSLECTVEGTSNPNLYWYRQAAGRGLQLLFYSVGIGQISSEVPQNLSASRPQDRQFILSSKKLLLSDSGFYLCAWSPTIAAQETQYFGPGTRLLVL.

This clonotype was seen many times. The chain carries TRBV6-1 and TRBJ2-1, with 10 bases identical to TRBD2. V trimming: 11 bases; J trimming: 8 bases; junction bases outside the gene matches: 9. CDR1 is MNHNS and CDR2 is SASEGT in the germline V gene. The CDR3 runs 13 residues. CDR3 protein: CAGSTSGQDEQFF. CDR3 coding DNA: TGTGCCGGTTCGACTAGCGGGCAGGATGAGCAGTTCTTC.

A note on this clonotype: A junction end diverges from the germline sequence, so it may reflect a read error. The gene calls are TRBV18 and TRBJ2-2; D might be TRBD2 (5 bases). CDR1 and CDR2 (germline): KGHSH, LQKENI. This CDR3 contains 16 residues. CDR3 in amino acids: CASSPREAGVTGELLF. CDR3 DNA sequence: TGTGCCAGCTCACCTCGAGAGGCTGGCGTAACCGGGGAGCTGCTTTTT.

This clonotype has ten or more counts. The J gene is TRBJ2-1, the V gene TRBV5-1, with 12 bases matching TRBD1. Per germline, CDR1 SGHRS and CDR2 YFSETQ. The CDR3 is 14 residues long. Germline trimming cut 5 bases from V and 5 bases from J; bases unmatched to any gene: 2. Written as DNA, the CDR3 is TGCGCCAGCAGTAGGGACAGGGGGCACAATGAGCAGTTCTTC. Protein: CASSRDRGHNEQFF.

The rearrangement uses TRBV7-3 and TRBJ1-6; unclear D gene. Trimming stripped 4 bases from V and 5 bases from J, with 6 bases between. This CDR3 comprises 13 residues. From germline, CDR1 is SGHTA and CDR2 FQGTGA. The CDR3 nucleotides are TGTGCCAGCAGCTCCCGGGATAATTCACCCCTCCACTTT. It yields the protein CASSSRDNSPLHF.

This clonotype was counted between two and nine times. The CDR3 loop reads CSALRGTTGELFF. DNA of the CDR3: TGCAGTGCCCTTCGTGGGACCACCGGGGAGCTGTTTTTT. This sequence joins TRBV20-1 and TRBJ2-2, with D perhaps matching TRBD1 or TRBD2 (5 bases each). CDR3 size: 13 residues. V was clipped by 6 bases and J by 4 bases, with 12 bases between them. Germline lookup yields CDR1 DFQATT and CDR2 SNEGSKA (reference sequence).

This clonotype has more than one count but fewer than ten. The rearrangement uses TRBV19 and TRBJ2-1; D might be TRBD1 (6 bases). Germline V gene data show CDR1 as LNHDA and CDR2 as SQIVND (reference sequence). The V end lost 4 bases, the J end lost 0 bases, and 7 bases lay between the germline ends. The CDR3 runs to 14 residues. The CDR3 reads CASSKGDSYNEQFF. The CDR3, as DNA: TGTGCCAGTAGTAAGGGGGACTCCTACAATGAGCAGTTCTTC.